This T cell receptor (beta chain) is drawn from a study of CD8+ T cells in alopecia areata. RNA was isolated and reverse transcribed to cDNA, the sequencing template. Measured with immunoSEQ multiplex PCR; TCRdb has only the in-frame clones, and not every one. The sample holds approximately 150,000 clones, approximately 49% seen once. This TCR derives from a human donor with alopecia areata. Sequenced material: CD4+ T cells sorted from blood, taken at week 0.

This CDR3 reads CAWSVSDGYTF. DNA of the CDR3: TGTGCCTGGAGTGTATCGGATGGCTACACCTTC. V and J are TRBV30 and TRBJ1-2, with no clear D. The germline gives CDR1 GTSNPN, CDR2 SVGIG (reference sequence). The CDR3 runs to 11 residues. The V end was cut by 0 bases, the J end by 6 bases, with 5 bases between. Based on the CDR3 plus reference TRBV30 and TRBJ1-2, the full variable domain is SQTIHQWPATLVQPVGSPLSLECTVEGTSNPNLYWYRQAAGRGLQLLFYSVGIGQISSEVPQNLSASRPQDRQFILSSKKLLLSDSGFYLCAWSVSDGYTFGSGTRLTVV.